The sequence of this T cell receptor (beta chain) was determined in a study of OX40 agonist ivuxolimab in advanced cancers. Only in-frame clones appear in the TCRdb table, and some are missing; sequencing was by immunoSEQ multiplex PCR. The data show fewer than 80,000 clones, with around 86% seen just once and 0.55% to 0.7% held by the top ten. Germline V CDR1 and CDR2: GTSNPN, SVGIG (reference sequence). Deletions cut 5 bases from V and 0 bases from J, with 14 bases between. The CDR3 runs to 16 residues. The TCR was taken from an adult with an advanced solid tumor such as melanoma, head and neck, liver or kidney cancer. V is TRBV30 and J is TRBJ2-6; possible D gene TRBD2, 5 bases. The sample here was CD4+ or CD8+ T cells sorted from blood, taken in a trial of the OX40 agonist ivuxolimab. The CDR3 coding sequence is TGTGCCTGGTCCAGCGGTAGACTCTCTGGGGCCAACGTCCTGACTTTC. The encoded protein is CAWSSGRLSGANVLTF.